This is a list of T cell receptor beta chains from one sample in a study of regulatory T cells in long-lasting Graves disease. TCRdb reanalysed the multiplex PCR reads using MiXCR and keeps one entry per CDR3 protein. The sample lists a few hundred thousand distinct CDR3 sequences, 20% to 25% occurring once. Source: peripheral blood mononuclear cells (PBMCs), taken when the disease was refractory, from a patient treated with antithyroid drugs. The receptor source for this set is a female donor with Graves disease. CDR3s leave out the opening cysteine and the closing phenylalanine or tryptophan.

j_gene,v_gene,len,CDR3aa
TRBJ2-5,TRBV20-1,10,SGAAGQETQY
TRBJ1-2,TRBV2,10,ASSAGKYGYT
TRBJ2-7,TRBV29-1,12,SVGGDRGLREQY
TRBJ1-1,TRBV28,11,ASSSGDGSEAF
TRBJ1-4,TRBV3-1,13,ASSSRDRANEKLF
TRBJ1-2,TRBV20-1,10,SLGTAVYGYT
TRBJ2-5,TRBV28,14,ASSFTGLAGVETQY
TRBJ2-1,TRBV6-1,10,ASSVAGNEQF
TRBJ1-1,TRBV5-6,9,ASIGVAEAF
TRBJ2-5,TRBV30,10,ACQGGQETQY
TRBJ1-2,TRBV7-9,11,ASAPNAGYGYT
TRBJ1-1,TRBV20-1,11,SAFGGVNTEAF
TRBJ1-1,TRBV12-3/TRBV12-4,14,ASSFRGLIMNTEAF
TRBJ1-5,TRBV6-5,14,ASSSTGPLPNQPQH
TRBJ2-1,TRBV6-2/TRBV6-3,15,ASSYTSGSLSYNEQF
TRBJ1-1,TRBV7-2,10,ASRHSNTEAF
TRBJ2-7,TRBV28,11,ASSLVAGYEQY
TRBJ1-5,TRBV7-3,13,ASRLDRFSNQPQH
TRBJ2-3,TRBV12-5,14,ASGSGAGGPGDTQY
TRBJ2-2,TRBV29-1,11,SVTRTETGELF
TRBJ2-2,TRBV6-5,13,ASSYSPGYTGELF
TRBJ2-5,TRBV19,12,ASSINPSYETQY
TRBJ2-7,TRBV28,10,ASSLRGPWQY
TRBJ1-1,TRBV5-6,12,ASSPQGYDTEAF
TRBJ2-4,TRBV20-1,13,SARDSTGLKNIQY
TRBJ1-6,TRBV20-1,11,SANRDRDSPLH
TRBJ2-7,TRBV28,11,ASSTGTGGEQY
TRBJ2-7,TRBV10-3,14,AISEKTDNSSYEQY
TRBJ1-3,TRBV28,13,ASSGTSPPGNTIY
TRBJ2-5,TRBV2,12,ASSEGLLEETQY